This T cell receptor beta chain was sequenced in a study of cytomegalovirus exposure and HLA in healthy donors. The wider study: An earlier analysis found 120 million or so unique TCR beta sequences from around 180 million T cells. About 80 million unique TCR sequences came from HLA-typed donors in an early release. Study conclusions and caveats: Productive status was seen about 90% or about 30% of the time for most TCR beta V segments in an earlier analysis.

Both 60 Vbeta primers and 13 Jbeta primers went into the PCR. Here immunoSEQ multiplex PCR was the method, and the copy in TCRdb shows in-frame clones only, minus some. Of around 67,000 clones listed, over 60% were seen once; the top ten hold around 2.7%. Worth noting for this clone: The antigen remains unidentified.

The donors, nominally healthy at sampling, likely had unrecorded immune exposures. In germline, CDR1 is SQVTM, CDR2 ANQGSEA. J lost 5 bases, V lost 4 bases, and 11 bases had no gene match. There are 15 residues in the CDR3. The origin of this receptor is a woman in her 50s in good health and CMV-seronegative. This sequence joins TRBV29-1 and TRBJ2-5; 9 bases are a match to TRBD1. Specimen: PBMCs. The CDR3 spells CSVAKRTGVEETQYF. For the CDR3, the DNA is TGCAGCGTTGCTAAAAGGACAGGGGTAGAGGAGACCCAGTACTTC.